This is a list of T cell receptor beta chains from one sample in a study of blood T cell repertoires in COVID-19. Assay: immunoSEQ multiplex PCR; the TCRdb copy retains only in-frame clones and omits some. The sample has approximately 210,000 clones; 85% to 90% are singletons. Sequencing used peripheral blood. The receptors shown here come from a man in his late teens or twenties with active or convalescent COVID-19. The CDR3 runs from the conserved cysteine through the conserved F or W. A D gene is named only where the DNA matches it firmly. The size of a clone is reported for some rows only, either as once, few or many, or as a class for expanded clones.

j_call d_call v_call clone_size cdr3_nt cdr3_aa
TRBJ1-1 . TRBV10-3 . TGTGCCATCAGTGAGGCGCAGAACACTGAAGCTTTCTTT CAISEAQNTEAFF
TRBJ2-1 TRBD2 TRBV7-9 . TGTGCCAGCAGCTTACTTAGCGGGAGTTGGAATGAGCAGTTCTTC CASSLLSGSWNEQFF
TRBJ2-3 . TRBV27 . TGTGCCAGCAGTTTCTCAGGGCGCAAGGCTGGCACAGATACGCAGTATTTT CASSFSGRKAGTDTQYF
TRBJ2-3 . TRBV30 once TGTGCCTGGAGCCACCCCGGGCGGGAAACAGATACGCAGTATTTT CAWSHPGRETDTQYF
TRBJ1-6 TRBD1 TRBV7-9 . TGTGCCAGCAGCTTGATCCCGGGACAGGGGTTAAATTCACCCCTCCACTTT CASSLIPGQGLNSPLHF
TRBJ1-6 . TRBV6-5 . TGTGCCAGCGGAGGGAGCTCCTATAATTCACCCCTCCACTTT CASGGSSYNSPLHF
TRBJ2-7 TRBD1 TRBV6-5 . TGTGCCAGCGGGACAGGGAGCTACGAGCAGTACTTC CASGTGSYEQYF
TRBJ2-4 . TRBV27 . TGTGCCACCGGGCCGGGGACAAGCGGAAACATTCAGTACTTC CATGPGTSGNIQYF
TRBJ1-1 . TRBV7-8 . TGTGCCAGCAGCTTAGTGCCGGGTATCGCGGCCACTGAAGCTTTCTTT CASSLVPGIAATEAFF
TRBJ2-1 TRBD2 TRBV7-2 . TGTGCCAGCAGCCAAGACGGATGGGGACTAGCGGGCAACAATGAGCAGTTCTTC CASSQDGWGLAGNNEQFF
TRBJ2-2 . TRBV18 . TGTGCCAGCTCACCTACAGGGACCGGGGAGCTGTTTTTT CASSPTGTGELFF
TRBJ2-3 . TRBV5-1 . TGCGCCAGCAGCTTAGGGGGAGTGAACACAGATACGCAGTATTTT CASSLGGVNTDTQYF
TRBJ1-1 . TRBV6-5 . TGTGCCAGCACCTTGGGGTCGGGGGGGACTGAAGCTTTCTTT CASTLGSGGTEAFF
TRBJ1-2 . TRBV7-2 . TGTGCCAGCAGCTTACGGGGGTTTGATGGCTACACCTTC CASSLRGFDGYTF
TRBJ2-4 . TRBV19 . TGTGCCAGTAGTATCGCGGGAAGTAGGGACATTCAGTACTTC CASSIAGSRDIQYF
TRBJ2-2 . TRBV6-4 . TGTGCCAGCAGCCCTAGCGCCGCGAACACCGGGGAGCTGTTTTTT CASSPSAANTGELFF
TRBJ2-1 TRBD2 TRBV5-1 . TGCGCCAGCAGCTCCGGGACTAGCGGGAGAGTGTACAATGAGCAGTTCTTC CASSSGTSGRVYNEQFF
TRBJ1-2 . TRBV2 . TGTGCCAGCAGTGATGCCCCGACACCTAACTATGGCTACACCTTC CASSDAPTPNYGYTF
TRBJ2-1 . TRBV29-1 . TGCAGCGTTGAATCGCAATGGGGAGGTGAGCAGTTCTTC CSVESQWGGEQFF
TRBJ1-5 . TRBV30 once TGTGCCTGGAGTGTATTGGCCGGGGAGGATCAGCCCCAGCATTTT CAWSVLAGEDQPQHF
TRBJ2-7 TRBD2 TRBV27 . TGTGCCAGCAGTTTTCTAAAGTCGAGCGGGGCCGATTACGAGCAGTACTTC CASSFLKSSGADYEQYF
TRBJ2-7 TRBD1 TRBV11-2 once TGTGCCAGCAGCCCGGACAGGAGGTCTTCCGAGCAGTACTTC CASSPDRRSSEQYF
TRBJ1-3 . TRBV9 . TGTGCCAGCAGCGGACGGGGGGGTCCTGGAAACACCATATATTTT CASSGRGGPGNTIYF
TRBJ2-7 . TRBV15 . TGTGCCACCAGCGACTACTACGAGCAGTACTTC CATSDYYEQYF
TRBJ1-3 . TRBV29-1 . TGCAGCGTTGAAGGGGGCGGTCGAAACTCTGGAAACACCATATATTTT CSVEGGGRNSGNTIYF
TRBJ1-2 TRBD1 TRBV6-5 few TGTGCCAGCAGGACAGGGGGCCCTAGTGGCTACACCTTC CASRTGGPSGYTF
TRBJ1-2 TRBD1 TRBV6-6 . TGTGCCAGCAGTTTGGGACAGTCGGGTGGCTACACCTTC CASSLGQSGGYTF
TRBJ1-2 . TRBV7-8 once TGTGCCAGCAGCCGGCGGGATTCGGGAAAAGGGCAGGGCTACACCTTC CASSRRDSGKGQGYTF
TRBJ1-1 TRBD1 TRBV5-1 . TGCGCCAGCAGCTTGGGCAGGGGGCGCAAGGTGACTGAAGCTTTCTTT CASSLGRGRKVTEAFF
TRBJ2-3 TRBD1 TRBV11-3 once TGTGCCAGCAGCCCGGGACAGGAACGATTCTATAGCACAGATACGCAGTATTTT CASSPGQERFYSTDTQYF
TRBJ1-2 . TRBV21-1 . TGTGCCAGCAGCCGCTGGACAGATCCTAACTATGGCTACACCTTC CASSRWTDPNYGYTF
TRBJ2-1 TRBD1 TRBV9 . TGTGCCAGCAGCGGTACAGGGGGCGCAGGGAATGAGCAGTTCTTC CASSGTGGAGNEQFF
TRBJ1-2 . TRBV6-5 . TGTGCCAGCAGTTACTCCGGTAGAACCAACTATGGCTACACCTTC CASSYSGRTNYGYTF
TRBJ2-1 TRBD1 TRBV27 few TGTGCCAGCAGTTTATCCATGATTTTACAGGGGGCTGTCTACAATGAGCAGTTCTTC CASSLSMILQGAVYNEQFF
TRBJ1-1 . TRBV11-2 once TGTGCCAGCAGCTTAGATTCCAAACCGCGGCCGAACACTGAAGCTTTCTTT CASSLDSKPRPNTEAFF
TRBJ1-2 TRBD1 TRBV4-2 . TGTGCCAGCAGCCAAGAGGGACAGGGTTCAGGCGGCTACACCTTC CASSQEGQGSGGYTF
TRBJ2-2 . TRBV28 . TGTGCCAGCAGCATACCCCAGGGAACCGGGGAGCTGTTTTTT CASSIPQGTGELFF
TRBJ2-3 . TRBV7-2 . TGTGCCAGCAGCTTAGGGTACCGACAGGACGAATATACGCAGTATTTT CASSLGYRQDEYTQYF
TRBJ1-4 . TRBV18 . TGTGCCAGCTCCCAGGGCCATACTAATGAAAAACTGTTTTTT CASSQGHTNEKLFF
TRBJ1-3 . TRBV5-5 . TGTGCCAGCAGCTTGGTTATCGTTGCCGCCGGAGACACCATATATTTT CASSLVIVAAGDTIYF
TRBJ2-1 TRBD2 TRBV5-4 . TGTGCCAGCAGCCAACGCGGGGGGGGCCTAGCGGGAGTAGGTTATGAGCAGTTCTTC CASSQRGGGLAGVGYEQFF
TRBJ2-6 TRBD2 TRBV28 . TGTGCCAGCAGCTCCGGGGGGGCGGGGGCCAACGTCCTGACTTTC CASSSGGAGANVLTF
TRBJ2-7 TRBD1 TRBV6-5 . TGTGCCAGCAGTTACGGCGGGACAGGGTCCTACGAGCAGTACTTC CASSYGGTGSYEQYF
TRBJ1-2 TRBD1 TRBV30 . TGTGCCTGGAGGGGAGACAGGGGGCTCTTTGGCTATGGCTACACCTTC CAWRGDRGLFGYGYTF
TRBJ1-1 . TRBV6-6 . TGTGCCAGCAGTTACTCCGAGGGGAACACTGAAGCTTTCTTT CASSYSEGNTEAFF
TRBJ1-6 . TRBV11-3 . TGTGCCAGCAGCTTAACGGGAGCCAAGAATTCACCCCTCCACTTT CASSLTGAKNSPLHF
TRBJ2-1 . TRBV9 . TGTGCCAGCAGCGTAGGGGTAGCCCATGAGCAGTTCTTC CASSVGVAHEQFF
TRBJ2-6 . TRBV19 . TGTGCCAGTAGTATACCGGGATCTGGGGCCAACGTCCTGACTTTC CASSIPGSGANVLTF
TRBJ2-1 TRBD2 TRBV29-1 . TGCAGCGTTGGGACTAGCGGCAACAATGAGCAGTTCTTC CSVGTSGNNEQFF
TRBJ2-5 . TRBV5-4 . TGTGCCAGCAGCTCGGAACAGGGCGGAGAGACCCAGTACTTC CASSSEQGGETQYF
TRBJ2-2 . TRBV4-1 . TGCGCTAGCAGCCAACTGGGGGCAGGGACCGGGGAGCTGTTTTTT CASSQLGAGTGELFF
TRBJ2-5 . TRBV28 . TGTGCCAGCAGTTCCTCCCTTAGAGCAGAGACCCAGTACTTC CASSSSLRAETQYF
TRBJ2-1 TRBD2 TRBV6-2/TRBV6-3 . TGTGCCAGCAGTTCAAGTCGACTAGCGGGCTACAATGAGCAGTTCTTC CASSSSRLAGYNEQFF
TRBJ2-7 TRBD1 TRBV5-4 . TGTGCCAGCAGTCCCCTACAGGGGACCTACGAGCAGTACTTC CASSPLQGTYEQYF
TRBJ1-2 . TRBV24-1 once TGTGCCACCAGTGATTTTGGCCAGAACTATGGCTACACCTTC CATSDFGQNYGYTF